This T cell receptor beta chain was documented in a study of blood T cell repertoires in COVID-19. The protocol was immunoSEQ multiplex PCR, while the TCRdb copy is restricted to in-frame clones and leaves out a portion. The sample consists of about 45,000 clones, 83% of them appearing once. Trimming removed 4 bases from V and 5 bases from J; junction bases left unmatched: 7. The CDR3 consists of 14 residues. Germline CDR1 is MGHRA and CDR2 is YSYEKL. The V call is TRBV4-1, the J call TRBJ2-7; 8 bases fit TRBD1. Sequencing was performed on peripheral blood. The source is a man aged 80 or over in a cohort sampled during active COVID-19. The CDR3: CASSRGQGYNEQYF. CDR3 DNA: TGCGCCAGCAGCCGAGGACAGGGCTACAACGAGCAGTACTTC.